The rows below give T cell receptor beta chains drawn from one sample of a study of cytomegalovirus exposure and HLA in healthy donors. Clones were sequenced by immunoSEQ multiplex PCR, and TCRdb holds only the in-frame ones, with some missing. The data show around 140,000 clones, almost 85% seen once. The sample comprised PBMCs. The receptor source for this set is a man aged 30 to 45 in good health and CMV-seropositive. Each CDR3 is given with its conserved first and last residue. D genes are given only for firm matches. Clone size appears in some rows only: once, few, many, or a class for an expanded clone.

j_gene	d_gene	v_gene	abundance	CDR3aa	CDR3nt
TRBJ1-5	TRBD1	TRBV10-2	once	CASRDPDREGQPQHF	TGCGCCAGCAGGGACCCGGACAGGGAAGGACAGCCCCAGCATTTT
TRBJ2-1	TRBD2	TRBV7-3	NA	CASSFLVGGPNEQFF	TGTGCCAGCAGCTTTTTGGTGGGAGGGCCAAATGAGCAGTTCTTC
TRBJ2-7	NA	TRBV11-2	NA	CASSLQIGTSFDEQYF	TGTGCCAGCAGCTTACAGATCGGGACTTCCTTCGACGAGCAGTACTTC
TRBJ2-3	NA	TRBV5-1	NA	CASSFPGTSTDTQYF	TGCGCCAGCAGCTTCCCGGGAACCAGCACAGATACGCAGTATTTT
TRBJ2-7	NA	TRBV7-9	once	CASSLMGRTQTGYEQYF	TGTGCCAGCAGCTTAATGGGCAGGACACAAACCGGATACGAGCAGTACTTC
TRBJ1-2	TRBD1	TRBV6-1	NA	CASSEYGTVYGYTF	TGTGCCAGCAGTGAATACGGGACAGTCTATGGCTACACCTTC
TRBJ2-7	NA	TRBV5-4	NA	CASSLGQNEQYF	TGTGCCAGCAGCTTGGGACAAAACGAGCAGTACTTC
TRBJ2-3	NA	TRBV7-6	NA	CASSLAPASDTQYF	TGTGCCAGCAGCTTAGCCCCAGCTAGCGATACGCAGTATTTT
TRBJ2-7	TRBD1	TRBV7-9	NA	CASSLFNRGPEVIGYEQYF	TGTGCCAGCAGCTTATTTAACAGGGGGCCTGAGGTTATAGGATACGAGCAGTACTTC
TRBJ2-7	TRBD2	TRBV9	NA	CASSVGSSAGGPIEQYF	TGTGCCAGCAGCGTAGGCTCCAGCGCGGGAGGGCCGATCGAGCAGTACTTC
TRBJ2-1	TRBD2	TRBV19	NA	CASSIDPRLAGTLLVSEQFF	TGTGCCAGTAGTATAGATCCCCGGCTAGCGGGCACCCTGCTGGTAAGTGAGCAGTTCTTC
TRBJ2-5	NA	TRBV30	NA	CAWSTQVETQYF	TGTGCCTGGAGTACGCAGGTTGAGACCCAGTACTTC
TRBJ2-2	NA	TRBV5-6	NA	CASSLQDTGELFF	TGTGCCAGCAGCTTACAGGATACCGGGGAGCTGTTTTTT
TRBJ2-7	TRBD2	TRBV7-6	NA	CASSLEPGGYEQYF	TGTGCCAGCAGCCTCGAGCCGGGGGGTTACGAGCAGTACTTC
TRBJ2-5	NA	TRBV5-1	NA	CASSLITSQETQYF	TGCGCCAGCAGCTTGATCACTAGCCAAGAGACCCAGTACTTC
TRBJ1-1	NA	TRBV9	NA	CASSVGAGTEAFF	TGTGCCAGCAGCGTAGGGGCTGGCACTGAAGCTTTCTTT
TRBJ1-2	TRBD1	TRBV18	NA	CASSPGTGRANYGYTF	TGTGCCAGCTCACCCGGGACAGGGCGAGCTAACTATGGCTACACCTTC
TRBJ2-7	NA	TRBV9	few	CASSVSLYTYEQYF	TGTGCCAGCAGCGTATCGTTATACACCTACGAGCAGTACTTC
TRBJ1-1	NA	TRBV6-5	few	CASSYSRQDQAFF	TGTGCCAGCAGTTACTCGAGACAGGACCAAGCTTTCTTT
TRBJ1-3	NA	TRBV5-5	NA	CASSFGRVSGNTIYF	TGTGCCAGCAGCTTTGGCAGGGTCTCTGGAAACACCATATATTTT
TRBJ2-7	TRBD1	TRBV7-9	few	CASSLSGDRDYEQYF	TGTGCCAGCAGCTTATCCGGGGACAGGGATTACGAGCAGTACTTC
TRBJ2-5	TRBD1	TRBV7-9	NA	CASSLGGWEQGQETQYF	TGTGCCAGCAGCTTAGGAGGTTGGGAACAGGGGCAAGAGACCCAGTACTTC
TRBJ2-5	NA	TRBV5-1	NA	CASSSRDQETQYF	TGCGCCAGCAGCTCCCGGGACCAAGAGACCCAGTACTTC
TRBJ1-1	NA	TRBV2	NA	CASSGTPMNTEAFF	TGTGCCAGCAGTGGGACACCTATGAACACTGAAGCTTTCTTT
TRBJ1-2	TRBD1	TRBV4-1	once	CASSQEASRGSYGYTF	TGCGCCAGCAGCCAAGAGGCCTCCAGGGGGAGCTATGGCTACACCTTC
TRBJ2-5	NA	TRBV29-1	few	CSVDEGPETQYF	TGCAGCGTTGATGAGGGCCCGGAGACCCAGTACTTC
TRBJ2-7	NA	TRBV9	NA	CASSVAGGNEQYF	TGTGCCAGCAGCGTAGCTGGGGGGAACGAGCAGTACTTC
TRBJ1-5	NA	TRBV28	NA	CASSFPQDANREQPQHF	TGTGCCAGCAGTTTTCCCCAGGACGCCAACAGGGAGCAGCCCCAGCATTTT
TRBJ2-7	NA	TRBV18	NA	CASSPPVAGSSYEQYF	TGTGCCAGCTCACCACCTGTGGCAGGTAGCTCCTACGAGCAGTACTTC
TRBJ1-5	NA	TRBV27	NA	CASSLLGGVNQPQHF	TGTGCCAGCAGTCTCCTAGGAGGGGTCAATCAGCCCCAGCATTTT
TRBJ2-1	NA	TRBV12-5	NA	CASGSGDEQFF	TGTGCTAGTGGTTCTGGAGATGAGCAGTTCTTC
TRBJ1-6	TRBD1	TRBV9	NA	CASSVRSGTGATHNSPLHF	TGTGCCAGCAGCGTACGTTCCGGGACAGGGGCCACCCATAATTCCCCCCTCCACTTT
TRBJ1-2	NA	TRBV28	NA	CASSLDSSNYGYTF	TGTGCCAGCAGTTTAGACAGCTCTAACTATGGCTACACCTTC
TRBJ1-1	NA	TRBV19	few	CASSMGQQNTEAFF	TGTGCCAGTAGTATGGGCCAGCAGAACACTGAAGCTTTCTTT
TRBJ2-3	TRBD2	TRBV6-4	NA	CASSEGLEGDTQYF	TGTGCCAGCAGTGAAGGACTAGAAGGAGATACGCAGTATTTT
TRBJ2-5	NA	TRBV11-2	NA	CASSYGQNRIETQYF	TGTGCCAGCAGCTACGGACAAAACCGAATAGAGACCCAGTACTTC
TRBJ1-1	NA	TRBV6-1	NA	CASSGTGRGTEAFF	TGTGCCAGCAGTGGCACAGGGAGAGGCACTGAAGCTTTCTTT
TRBJ1-2	NA	TRBV7-9	NA	CASSLAGGQQDDYGYTF	TGTGCCAGCAGCTTAGCTGGGGGCCAACAGGATGACTATGGCTACACCTTC
TRBJ2-1	NA	TRBV5-1	NA	CASSLGVSSYNEQFF	TGCGCCAGCAGCTTGGGCGTTAGCTCCTACAATGAGCAGTTCTTC
TRBJ1-1	NA	TRBV28	NA	CASRSGTQYTEAFF	TGTGCCAGCAGATCCGGGACACAGTACACTGAAGCTTTCTTT
TRBJ2-7	TRBD1	TRBV28	NA	CASSLSDRVYEQYF	TGTGCCAGCAGTTTATCCGACAGGGTCTACGAGCAGTACTTC
TRBJ2-7	TRBD2	TRBV5-4	NA	CASSWGGSGLDEQYF	TGTGCCAGCAGCTGGGGGGGGAGCGGGTTGGACGAGCAGTACTTC
TRBJ2-2	NA	TRBV9	NA	CASSVGGLLTGELFF	TGTGCCAGCAGCGTAGGGGGACTTCTCACCGGGGAGCTGTTTTTT
TRBJ2-3	NA	TRBV25-1	NA	CASSEGSRTDTQYF	TGTGCCAGCAGTGAAGGGAGTCGGACAGATACGCAGTATTTT
TRBJ1-1	NA	TRBV5-1	few	CASSLIGQLPFF	TGCGCCAGCAGCTTGATTGGACAGTTGCCTTTCTTT
TRBJ1-1	NA	TRBV9	NA	CASSVGGLGTEAFF	TGTGCCAGCAGCGTAGGAGGATTAGGCACTGAAGCTTTCTTT
TRBJ1-3	TRBD1	TRBV7-2	NA	CASSLWRTGAVSGNTIYF	TGTGCCAGCAGCTTATGGAGGACAGGGGCTGTTTCAGGAAACACCATATATTTT